A single sample is the source of the 6 T cell receptor beta chains below, sequenced in a study of spatial heterogeneity in lung cancer. Regarding the study as a whole: Expanded intratumoral alpha and beta TCR counts tracked tumor mutation counts.

TCRdb called the 5' RACE reads again in MiXCR, with one record for every CDR3 protein. This sample has more than 10,000 distinct CDR3 sequences, with 4% to 5.5% found just once. These receptors' targets are unknown. Time point in this sample: sample taken at primary tumor resection. Sequences were derived from lung tumor tissue, sampled at surgery. These receptor sequences come from a male donor with early-stage non-small cell lung cancer.

In its sample, this clonotype was seen many times. This beta chain appears as a stray read in a library generated for alpha chains; its size is not informative. DNA for the CDR3: TGCGCCAGCTCTAGGGGCTCCTACGAGCAGTACTTC. Translating gives CASSRGSYEQYF. The J gene is TRBJ2-7, the V gene TRBV5-1; possibly TRBD1 for D (5 bases). Germline V CDR1 and CDR2: SGHRS, YFSETQ. The CDR3 loop spans 12 amino acids. Trimming shortened V by 7 bases and J by 0 bases, and 8 bases separated the two germline ends.

This clonotype was detected only a few times. A library prepared for alpha chains yielded this beta chain as an off-target read; its size is of little meaning. The rearrangement links TRBV18 to TRBJ1-5, with D possibly matching TRBD1 (6 bases). Germline CDR1 KGHSH, CDR2 LQKENI. The CDR3 extends over 15 amino acids. V was cut by 2 bases and J by 6 bases, with 14 bases left in between. DNA for the CDR3: TGTGCCAGCTCACCAACCACAGGGTCCGGTCAGCCCCAGCATTTT. It yields the protein CASSPTTGSGQPQHF. Filled out from reference TRBV18 and TRBJ1-5, the complete variable domain reads NAGVMQNPRHLVRRRGQEARLRCSPMKGHSHVYWYRQLPEEGLKFMVYLQKENIIDESGMPKERFSAEFPKEGPSILRIQQVVRGDSAAYFCASSPTTGSGQPQHFGDGTRLSIL.

This clonotype was picked up many times. Within a library made for alpha chains, this beta chain is off target, and its count is uninformative. J is TRBJ2-3 and V is TRBV4-3; 8 bases match TRBD2. J gave up 3 bases and V 3 bases, and 11 bases lay outside the gene matches. The CDR3 is made up of 17 amino acids. CDR1 and CDR2 from the germline V gene are LGHNA and YSLEER. The CDR3 is CASSQGSGVVGTDTQYF. In nucleotides, the CDR3 is TGCGCCAGCAGCCAGGGTAGCGGGGTCGTCGGGACAGATACGCAGTATTTT.

This clonotype was seen at least ten times. Because this beta chain is a stray read in a library intended to capture alpha chains, its abundance should not be given much weight. V is TRBV4-3 and J is TRBJ1-6; 9 bases are shared with TRBD1. The V segment lost 3 bases and the J segment 6 bases; nucleotides outside the gene matches: 9. Looked up from germline, CDR1 is LGHNA and CDR2 is YSLEER. The CDR3 consists of 17 residues. The CDR3 DNA reads as TGCGCCAGCAGCCAGTTTCCCGGGACAGGGTCTAATTCACCCCTCCACTTT. Residues: CASSQFPGTGSNSPLHF.

This clonotype was detected a few times. Since it is a stray read in a library aimed at alpha chains, this beta chain has a size that is not meaningful. The rearrangement joins TRBV12-3 or TRBV12-4 to TRBJ2-2; D not certain. Trimming took off 3 bases at V and 4 bases at J, with 6 bases between the two ends. CDR3 length: 13 amino acids. CDR3 sequence reads: CASSLRSTGELFF. DNA of the CDR3: TGTGCCAGCAGTTTGAGGAGCACCGGGGAGCTGTTTTTT.

The sample holds a few counts of this clonotype. This beta chain lies outside the target of a library built for alpha chains; its clone size means little. The rearrangement uses TRBV5-1 and TRBJ2-3, with D perhaps TRBD1 (6 bases). From germline, CDR1 is SGHRS and CDR2 YFSETQ. This CDR3 is built from 15 residues. V gave up 0 bases and J gave up 5 bases, with 13 bases separating them. This chain's CDR3 is CASSLAHPGQDTQYF. In DNA form, the CDR3 reads TGCGCCAGCAGCTTGGCCCACCCGGGACAAGATACGCAGTATTTT. The entire variable domain, with the rest obtained from reference TRBV5-1 and TRBJ2-3, is as follows: KAGVTQTPRYLIKTRGQQVTLSCSPISGHRSVSWYQQTPGQGLQFLFEYFSETQRNKGNFPGRFSGRQFSNSRSEMNVSTLELGDSALYLCASSLAHPGQDTQYFGPGTRLTVL.